This T cell receptor (beta chain) is drawn from a study of control samples from healthy donors and cancer patients. The table came from immunoSEQ multiplex PCR; TCRdb's copy has only in-frame clones and leaves some out. The sample lists over 75,000 clones; around four fifths were seen once. The CDR3 loop spans 15 amino acids. The germline CDR1 and CDR2 sequences are SGHNT and YYREEE (reference sequence). The junction had 3 bases not matched to a gene; V was cut back by 4 bases and J by 0 bases. Sequencing was carried out using blood. This clonotype was sampled from a man younger than 45 in good health. The chain recombines TRBV5-4 with TRBJ2-2; TRBD2 agrees at 7 bases. CDR3 nucleotides: TGTGCCAGCAGCAGGACTAGTTCGAACACCGGGGAGCTGTTTTTT. Translating gives CASSRTSSNTGELFF. The variable domain in full, with the rest retrieved from reference TRBV5-4 and TRBJ2-2, is ETGVTQSPTHLIKTRGQQVTLRCSSQSGHNTVSWYQQALGQGPQFIFQYYREEENGRGNFPPRFSGLQFPNYSSELNVNALELDDSALYLCASSRTSSNTGELFFGEGSRLTVL.